The clone carrying this T cell receptor (beta chain) has just one count. Its specificity is unknown. This sample is drawn from a study of T cell repertoires in cytomegalovirus infection. V lost 1 base to trimming and J lost 6 bases; unmatched junction nucleotides: 14. This CDR3 region has 20 residues. The V gene's germline CDR1 is SGHDN and CDR2 FVKESK. TCRdb fed the reads into MiXCR, producing one record per CDR3 protein. The sample has some 480,000 distinct CDR3 sequences, about 33% seen once; the top ten hold 17%. V is TRBV14 and J is TRBJ2-1; TRBD2 matches at 14 bases. The sequence derives from a human donor in good health (CMV status not recorded). Some clones in this sample may be carry-over from other donors' samples. The input for sequencing was cultured PBMCs, taken from culture after CMV antigen stimulation. The CDR3 protein is CASSQVRGTSGSLRSNEQFF. Here the CDR3 DNA reads TGTGCCAGCAGCCAAGTACGGGGGACTAGCGGGAGCTTGCGGTCCAATGAGCAGTTCTTC.